The 7 T cell receptor beta chains below come from one sample, sequenced in a study of immune characterization of retroperitoneal liposarcoma. MiXCR, applied by TCRdb to the PCR reads, yields one record per CDR3 protein. There are approximately 11,000 distinct CDR3 sequences in the sample; over 45% occur only once, and 10% lies in the top ten. The sequencing input was tumor tissue. Source of these receptors: a female donor with retroperitoneal liposarcoma.

The chain combines TRBV6-1 with TRBJ2-3, with TRBD2 matching 9 bases. Unmatched junction bases numbered 2, after V lost 2 bases and J lost 2 bases. The CDR3 covers 15 residues. The germline V gene has CDR1 MNHNS and CDR2 SASEGT. DNA for the CDR3: TGTGCCAGCAGTGAACGACTAGCGGCCACAGATACGCAGTATTTT. Translating it yields CASSERLAATDTQYF.

The gene calls are TRBV27 and TRBJ2-1, with 9 bases that match TRBD2. The J call may be in error: the DNA end matches TRBJ2-7 better. CDR3 length: 13 residues. Germline V gene lookup returns CDR1 MNHEY and CDR2 SMNVEV (reference sequence). The CDR3 nucleotides read TGTGCCAGCAGTGGGCTAGCGGGGTACGAGCAGTACTTC. It translates to CASSGLAGYEQYF.

The chain uses TRBV6-2 or TRBV6-3 and TRBJ2-2; 7 bases match TRBD2. V lost 2 bases, J lost 5 bases, and 14 bases stayed unmatched. The CDR3 is 18 amino acids. The germline V gene has CDR1 MNHEY and CDR2 SVGEGT. The CDR3 DNA reads as TGTGCCAGCAGTTACGATCCAGCGGGAACTAAGGGGACCGGGGAGCTGTTTTTT. It translates to CASSYDPAGTKGTGELFF.

This chain links TRBV12-3 or TRBV12-4 with TRBJ2-5, with D tentatively TRBD1 (7 bases). Trimming took 10 bases from V and 5 from J, leaving 17 bases between them. This CDR3 has 13 residues. The CDR3 bases are TGTGCCACCCGCCAGGGGGAGGAGGAGACCCAGTACTTC. Translation: CATRQGEEETQYF.

This chain links TRBV12-3 or TRBV12-4 with TRBJ2-1; TRBD2 matches at 7 bases. The CDR3 runs 15 residues. With V trimmed by 3 bases and J by 0 bases, 2 bases remained unmatched. CDR3 sequence: CASSLGGNSYNEQFF. The CDR3 bases are TGTGCCAGCAGTTTGGGAGGGAACTCCTACAATGAGCAGTTCTTC.

In this sample, this clonotype turned up a few times. V is TRBV6-1 and J is TRBJ2-1; no firm D call. The length of the CDR3 is 14 residues. Germline CDR1 and CDR2: MNHNS and SASEGT. V was shortened by 10 bases and J by 2 bases, with 15 bases between the two germline ends. The CDR3 sequence is CAINDMAPYNEQFF. As DNA, the CDR3 is TGTGCCATCAATGACATGGCGCCCTACAATGAGCAGTTCTTC.

The genes are TRBV7-2 and TRBJ2-1, with D perhaps TRBD1 or TRBD2 (5 bases each). V lost 0 bases to trimming and J lost 1 base, with 13 bases between them. CDR1 SGHTA and CDR2 FQGNSA come from the germline V gene. CDR3 length: 17 amino acids. The DNA for the CDR3 is TGTGCCAGCAGCTTAGCGCTTGGGACGGGGTCCTACAATGAGCAGTTCTTC. It yields the protein CASSLALGTGSYNEQFF.